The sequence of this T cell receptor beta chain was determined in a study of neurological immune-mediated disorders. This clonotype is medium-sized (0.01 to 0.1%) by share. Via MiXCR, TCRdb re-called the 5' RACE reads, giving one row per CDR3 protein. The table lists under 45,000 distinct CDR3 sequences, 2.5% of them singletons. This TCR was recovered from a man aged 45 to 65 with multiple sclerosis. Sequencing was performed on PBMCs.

CDR3 region: CSARGRTANNEQFF. DNA of the CDR3: TGCAGTGCTAGAGGACGGACAGCAAACAATGAGCAGTTCTTC. The chain employs TRBV20-1 and TRBJ2-1; the D gene is possibly TRBD1 (6 bases). The germline V and J ends were trimmed by 1 base and 5 bases, with 12 bases remaining between them. CDR1 is DFQATT and CDR2 is SNEGSKA in the germline V gene (reference sequence). This CDR3 spans 14 amino acids.